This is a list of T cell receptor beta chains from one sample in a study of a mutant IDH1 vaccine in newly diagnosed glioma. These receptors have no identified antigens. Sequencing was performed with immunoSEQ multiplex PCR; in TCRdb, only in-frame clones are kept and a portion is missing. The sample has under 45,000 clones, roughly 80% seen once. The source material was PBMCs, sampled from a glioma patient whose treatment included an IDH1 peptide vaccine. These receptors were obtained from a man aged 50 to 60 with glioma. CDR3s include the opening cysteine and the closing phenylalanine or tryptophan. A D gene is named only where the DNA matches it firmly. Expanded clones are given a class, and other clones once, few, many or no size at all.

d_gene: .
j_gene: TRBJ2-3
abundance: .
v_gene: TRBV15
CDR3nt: TGTGCCACCAGCAGTGACGTAGATACGCAGTATTTT
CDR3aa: CATSSDVDTQYF

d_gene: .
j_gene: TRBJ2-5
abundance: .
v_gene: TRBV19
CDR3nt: TGTGCCAGTAGAGATCTGGGGATTCAAGAGACCCAGTACTTC
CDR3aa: CASRDLGIQETQYF

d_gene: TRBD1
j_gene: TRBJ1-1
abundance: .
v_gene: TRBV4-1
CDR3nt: TGCGCCAGCAGCCCCCGGACAGGGGGCGAGGGGAACACTGAAGCTTTCTTT
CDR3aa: CASSPRTGGEGNTEAFF

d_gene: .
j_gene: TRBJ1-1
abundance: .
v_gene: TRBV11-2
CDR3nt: TGTGCCAGCAGCTTAGAGGGATGGACTGAAGCTTTCTTT
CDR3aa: CASSLEGWTEAFF

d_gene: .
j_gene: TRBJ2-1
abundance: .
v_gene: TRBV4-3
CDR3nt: TGCGCCAGCGCCCGGGAGAGCTCCTACAATGAGCAGTTCTTC
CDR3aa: CASARESSYNEQFF

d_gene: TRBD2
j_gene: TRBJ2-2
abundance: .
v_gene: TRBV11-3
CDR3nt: TGTGCCAGCACATCCCAGGGCGGGGGTCACACCGGGGAGCTGTTTTTT
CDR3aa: CASTSQGGGHTGELFF

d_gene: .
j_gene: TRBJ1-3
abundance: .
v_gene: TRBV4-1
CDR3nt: TGCGCCAGCAGCCAAGACCAGGCAAACACCATATATTTT
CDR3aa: CASSQDQANTIYF

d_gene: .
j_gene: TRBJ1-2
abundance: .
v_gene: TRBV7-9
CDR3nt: TGTGCCACCCTCGGGGCGTTTCCTAACTATGGCTACACCTTC
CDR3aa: CATLGAFPNYGYTF

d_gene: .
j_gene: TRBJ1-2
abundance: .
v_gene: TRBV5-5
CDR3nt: TGTGCCAGCAGCTTCCCAGAGAACTATGGCTACACCTTC
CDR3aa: CASSFPENYGYTF

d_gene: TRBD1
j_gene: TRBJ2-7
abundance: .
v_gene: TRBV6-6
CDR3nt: TGTGCCAGCAGTTTTACCACAGGGGGCGAGCAGTACTTC
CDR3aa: CASSFTTGGEQYF

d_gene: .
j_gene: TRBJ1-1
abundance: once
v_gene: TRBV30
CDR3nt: TGTGCCTGGAGTTTAGGACCCTTCACTGAAGCTTTCTTT
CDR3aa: CAWSLGPFTEAFF

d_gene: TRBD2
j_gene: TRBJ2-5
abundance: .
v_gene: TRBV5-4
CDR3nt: TGTGCCAGCAGCTTGGGGGGACTAGCGGGGTCGGAGACCCAGTACTTC
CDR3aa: CASSLGGLAGSETQYF

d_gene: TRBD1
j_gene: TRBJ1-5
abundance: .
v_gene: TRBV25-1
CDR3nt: TGTGCCAGCAGTGAAGACAGGGTTTATGGCAATCAGCCCCAGCATTTT
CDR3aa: CASSEDRVYGNQPQHF

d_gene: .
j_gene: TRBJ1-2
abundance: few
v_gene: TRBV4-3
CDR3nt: TGCGCCAGCAGCCAAGAAAATACAGCGGCGGGCTATGGCTACACCTTC
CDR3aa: CASSQENTAAGYGYTF

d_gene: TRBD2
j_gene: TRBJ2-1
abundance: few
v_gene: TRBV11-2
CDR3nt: TGTGCCAGCAGCTTACGGGCGGGGGGGTTGAATGAGCAGTTCTTC
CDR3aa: CASSLRAGGLNEQFF

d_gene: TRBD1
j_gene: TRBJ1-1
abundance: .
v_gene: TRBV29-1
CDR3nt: TGCAGCGTTGAAGATGGGCGGGACAGGGGGAACACTGAAGCTTTCTTT
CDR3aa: CSVEDGRDRGNTEAFF

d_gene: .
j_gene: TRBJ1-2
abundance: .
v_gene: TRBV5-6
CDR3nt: TGTGCCAGCAGCTTGAACGATGGCTACACCTTC
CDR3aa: CASSLNDGYTF

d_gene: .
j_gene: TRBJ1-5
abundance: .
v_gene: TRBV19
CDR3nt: TGTGCCAGTAGTAGCGGGCAGGGAGGTCAGCCCCAGCATTTT
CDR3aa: CASSSGQGGQPQHF

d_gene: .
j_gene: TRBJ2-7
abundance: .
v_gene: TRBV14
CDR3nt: TGTGCCAGCAGCCAAGAAAGGCCCCGGGGCGCATACGAGCAGTACTTC
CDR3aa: CASSQERPRGAYEQYF

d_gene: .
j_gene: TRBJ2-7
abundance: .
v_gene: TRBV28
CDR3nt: TGTGCCAGCAGTCTTGCCGGGACACGGGGCTCCTACGAGCAGTACTTC
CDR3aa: CASSLAGTRGSYEQYF

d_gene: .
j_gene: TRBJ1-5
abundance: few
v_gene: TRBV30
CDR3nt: TGTGCCTGGAGTGCCCTGACCGGACGCCAGCCCCAGCATTTT
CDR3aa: CAWSALTGRQPQHF

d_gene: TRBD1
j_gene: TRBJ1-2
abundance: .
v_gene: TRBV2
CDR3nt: TGTGCCAGCAGAGAGGACAGGGGCTATGGCTACACCTTC
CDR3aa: CASREDRGYGYTF

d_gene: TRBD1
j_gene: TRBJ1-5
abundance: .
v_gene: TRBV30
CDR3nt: TGTGCCTGGAGTGTGGGGGACAGGTACAATCAGCCCCAGCATTTT
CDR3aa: CAWSVGDRYNQPQHF

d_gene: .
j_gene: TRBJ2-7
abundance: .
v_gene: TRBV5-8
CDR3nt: TGTGCCAGCAGCTCAAAAAGCTCCGGGTCCCCCGAGCAGTACTTC
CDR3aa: CASSSKSSGSPEQYF

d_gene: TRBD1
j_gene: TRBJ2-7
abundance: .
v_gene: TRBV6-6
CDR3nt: TGTGCCAGCGGACAGGGGAATTCCTACGAGCAGTACTTC
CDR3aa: CASGQGNSYEQYF

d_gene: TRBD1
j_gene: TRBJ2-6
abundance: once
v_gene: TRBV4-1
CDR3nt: TGCGCCAGCAGCCAACTCTCCCGGGACAGGTATATGGGGGCCAACGTCCTGACTTTC
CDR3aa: CASSQLSRDRYMGANVLTF

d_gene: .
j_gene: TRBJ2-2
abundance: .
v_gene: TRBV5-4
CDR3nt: TGTGCCAGCAGCCTCGGGGGACGGGGGAACACCGGGGAGCTGTTTTTT
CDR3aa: CASSLGGRGNTGELFF

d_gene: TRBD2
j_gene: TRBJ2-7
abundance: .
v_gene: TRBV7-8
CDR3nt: TGTGCCAGCAGCACTAGCGGGGGGGCGGGAGAGCAGTACTTC
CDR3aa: CASSTSGGAGEQYF

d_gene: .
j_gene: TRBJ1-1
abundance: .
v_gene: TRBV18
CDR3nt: TGTGCCAGCTCACCTAAGCAGGGCATTACTGAAGCTTTCTTT
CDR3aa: CASSPKQGITEAFF

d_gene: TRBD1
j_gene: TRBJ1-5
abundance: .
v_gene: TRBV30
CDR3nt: TGTGCCTGGAGTCTAGGGGGACAGGGGAACCAGCCCCAGCATTTT
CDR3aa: CAWSLGGQGNQPQHF

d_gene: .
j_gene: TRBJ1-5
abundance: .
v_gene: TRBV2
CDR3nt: TGTGCCAGCAGTGACAATAACAATCAGCCCCAGCATTTT
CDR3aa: CASSDNNNQPQHF

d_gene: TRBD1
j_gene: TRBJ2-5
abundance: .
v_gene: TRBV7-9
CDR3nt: TGTGCCAGCAGCTCGGGACAGCCGGGGGAGACCCAGTACTTC
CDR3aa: CASSSGQPGETQYF

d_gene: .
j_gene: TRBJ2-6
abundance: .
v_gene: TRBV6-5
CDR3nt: TGTGCCAGCAGTTACTCTGGGGCCAACGTCCTGACTTTC
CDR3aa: CASSYSGANVLTF

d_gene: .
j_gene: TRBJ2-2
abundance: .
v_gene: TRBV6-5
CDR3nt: TGTGCCAGCAGTTACTCGTCGGGGGGCCCCGGGGAGCTGTTTTTT
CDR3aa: CASSYSSGGPGELFF

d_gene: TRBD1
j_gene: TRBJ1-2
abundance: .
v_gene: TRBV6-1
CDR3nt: TGTGCCAGCAGTACACAGGGGAACTATGGCTACACCTTC
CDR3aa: CASSTQGNYGYTF

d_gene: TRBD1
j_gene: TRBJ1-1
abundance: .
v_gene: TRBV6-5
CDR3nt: TGTGCCAGCAGTTTCGGGACAGGGGGTGCTGAAGCTTTCTTT
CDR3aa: CASSFGTGGAEAFF

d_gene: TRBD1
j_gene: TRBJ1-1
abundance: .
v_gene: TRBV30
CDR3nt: TGTGCCTGGAGTAGACAGGGGGGAACTGAAGCTTTCTTT
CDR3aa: CAWSRQGGTEAFF

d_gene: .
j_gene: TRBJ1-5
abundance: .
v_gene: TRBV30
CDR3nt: TGTGCCTGGAGTGGGGGTAGGAGCAATCAGCCCCAGCATTTT
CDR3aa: CAWSGGRSNQPQHF

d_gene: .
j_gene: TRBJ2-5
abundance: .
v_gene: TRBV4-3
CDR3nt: TGCGCCAGGTGGGGTTTACAAGAGACCCAGTACTTC
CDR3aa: CARWGLQETQYF

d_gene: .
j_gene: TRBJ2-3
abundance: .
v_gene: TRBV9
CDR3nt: TGTGCCAGCAGCCCCCGGGCCTGGCAGTTGGAAGATACGCAGTATTTT
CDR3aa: CASSPRAWQLEDTQYF

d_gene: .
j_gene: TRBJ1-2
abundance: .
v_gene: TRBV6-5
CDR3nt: TGTGCCAGCACCTTACCTTACAGCTATGGCTACACCTTC
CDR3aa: CASTLPYSYGYTF

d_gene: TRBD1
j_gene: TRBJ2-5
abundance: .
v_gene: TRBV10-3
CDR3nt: TGTGCCATCAGGCCGGGACAGGGTCAAGAGACCCAGTACTTC
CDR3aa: CAIRPGQGQETQYF

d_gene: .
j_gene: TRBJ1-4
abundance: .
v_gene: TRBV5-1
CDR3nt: TGCGCCAGCAGCTTGGGGTCAGGGGTTTTTAATGAAAAACTGTTTTTT
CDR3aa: CASSLGSGVFNEKLFF

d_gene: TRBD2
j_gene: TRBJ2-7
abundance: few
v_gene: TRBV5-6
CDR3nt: TGTGCCAGCAGCTTGGGTAGCGGGGGACTCTCCTACGAGCAGTACTTC
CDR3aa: CASSLGSGGLSYEQYF

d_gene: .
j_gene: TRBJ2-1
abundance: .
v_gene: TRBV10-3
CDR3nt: TGTGCCATCAGTGAGTCACTCTCGAGCAGTTACAATGAGCAGTTCTTC
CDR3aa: CAISESLSSSYNEQFF